Described below is a single T cell receptor (beta chain) sequence and its context. The table came from immunoSEQ multiplex PCR; TCRdb's copy has only in-frame clones and leaves some out. The data show 150,000 to 200,000 clones, 84% seen once. The sample is drawn from a study of blood T cell repertoires in COVID-19. Germline values: CDR1 SGDLS, CDR2 YYNGEE. Trimming removed 0 bases from V and 13 bases from J; junction bases left unmatched: 13. This CDR3 has 15 residues. Sequencing was carried out using peripheral blood. This chain links TRBV9 with TRBJ1-2; 9 bases agree with TRBD1. The TCR was taken from a human donor with acute or convalescent COVID-19. The donor label of this sample is uncertain. CDR3 nucleotides: TGTGCCAGCAGCGTAGAGGGACAGGGCATTCTGGGGGTCACCTTC. It encodes CASSVEGQGILGVTF.